This section outlines one T cell receptor beta chain sequence together with its context. The sample comes from a study of cytomegalovirus exposure and HLA in healthy donors. Germline V gene lookup returns CDR1 MGHDK and CDR2 SYGVNS. The CDR3 loop spans 15 amino acids. Trimming at V came to 5 bases and at J to 5 bases, leaving 9 bases not matched to a gene. 60 Vbeta and 13 Jbeta primers were used in PCR. TCRdb keeps only in-frame clones here, not all; method: immunoSEQ multiplex PCR. The table shows about 220,000 clones, with roughly 87% occurring only once. Sequencing used PBMCs. The TCR originated in a man aged 35 to 55 in good health and CMV-seropositive. The genes are TRBV25-1 and TRBJ1-1, with 9 bases identical to TRBD1. CDR3 amino acids: CASSTRTGELTEAFF. For the CDR3, the DNA is TGTGCCAGCAGTACCCGGACAGGGGAGCTTACTGAAGCTTTCTTT.